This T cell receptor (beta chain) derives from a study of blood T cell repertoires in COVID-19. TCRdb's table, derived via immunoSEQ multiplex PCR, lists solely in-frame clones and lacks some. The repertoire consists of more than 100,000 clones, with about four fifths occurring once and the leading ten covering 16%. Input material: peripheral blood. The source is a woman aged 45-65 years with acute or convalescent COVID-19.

The CDR3 spells CASSLTGSTYEQYF. CDR3 nucleotides: TGTGCCAGCAGCCTTACAGGGTCTACCTACGAGCAGTACTTC. This sequence joins TRBV7-9 and TRBJ2-7; possible D gene TRBD1, 6 bases. This CDR3 is 14 amino acids long. The germline V gene has CDR1 SEHNR and CDR2 FQNEAQ (reference sequence). Trimming removed 5 bases at V and 2 bases at J, with 13 bases between.